The clone carrying this T cell receptor beta chain has only one observation. In the original workflow: Reference gene primers were amplified, and this amplification served to estimate nucleated cell counts. Clones were read by immunoSEQ multiplex PCR, and TCRdb kept only the in-frame ones, dropping some. V and J calls and clone size are as listed in that table; D and trimming were resolved from the DNA. The profile shows over 150,000 clones, less than 95% of them singletons. The data were taken from a study of blood T cell repertoires in COVID-19. In the study overall: The origin of the acute and convalescent COVID-19 samples was the United States, Italy and Spain.

This sequence originates from a man aged 45-65 years with acute or convalescent COVID-19. Sequenced sample: peripheral blood.

The CDR3 loop reads CASSELRTGEESEQFF. DNA of the CDR3: TGTGCCAGCAGTGAGCTAAGGACAGGGGAAGAGAGTGAGCAGTTCTTC. The V gene is TRBV2, the J gene TRBJ2-1; 9 positions match TRBD1. The CDR3 contains 16 residues. The trim removed 3 bases at V and 9 bases at J, leaving 12 bases unmatched. Germline V lookup: CDR1 SNHLY, CDR2 FYNNEI.